Listed here are 29 T cell receptor beta chains from one sample, sequenced in a study of cytomegalovirus exposure and HLA in healthy donors. Researchers ran the PCR with 60 Vbeta and 13 Jbeta primers. The protocol was immunoSEQ multiplex PCR, while the TCRdb copy is restricted to in-frame clones and leaves out a portion. This repertoire shows about 190,000 clones, 80% to 85% found once; its top ten account for about 1.1%. Sequencing used PBMCs. Source of these receptors: a middle-aged woman in good health and CMV-seronegative.

As regards this clone: Distinct nucleotide sequences in the sample also encode this CDR3. The chain links TRBV5-1 to TRBJ2-2; D is possibly TRBD2 (5 bases). In germline, CDR1 is SGHRS, CDR2 YFSETQ. V lost 0 bases to trimming and J lost 3 bases, with 9 bases between them. The CDR3 has 15 amino acids. The CDR3, as DNA: TGCGCCAGCAGCTTGGTGCCGCGGGACACCGGGGAGCTGTTTTTT. It encodes CASSLVPRDTGELFF.

This clone was observed a single time. Compared with germline, one end of the junction differs, possibly owing to a read error. The gene calls are TRBV19 and TRBJ2-6; D might be TRBD1 (5 bases). CDR1 and CDR2 (germline): LNHDA, SQIVND (reference sequence). The CDR3 consists of 17 residues. CDR3 region: CASSIDRPYSGANGLTF. The CDR3 DNA follows: TGTGCCAGTAGTATAGATCGCCCTTACTCTGGGGCCAACGGCCTGACTTTC.

This chain links TRBV18 with TRBJ2-3; D is unresolved. Germline loops: CDR1 KGHSH, CDR2 LQKENI. V shed 6 bases and J shed 4 bases, with 11 bases lying between them. The CDR3 has 13 amino acids. CDR3 nucleotides: TGTGCCAGCTCCCTGAATGGGCCAGATACGCAGTATTTT. Translated: CASSLNGPDTQYF.

The genes are TRBV10-3 and TRBJ2-2, with 8 positions matching TRBD1. CDR1 is ENHRY and CDR2 is SYGVKD in the germline V gene. Germline trimming cut 7 bases from V and 3 bases from J; bases unmatched to any gene: 4. The CDR3 spans 14 residues. CDR3 residues: CAITGQEYTGELFF. CDR3 in DNA: TGTGCCATCACGGGACAGGAGTACACCGGGGAGCTGTTTTTT.

The chain combines TRBV19 with TRBJ1-5; D possibly corresponds to TRBD1 (5 bases). This CDR3 has 14 residues. CDR1 and CDR2 from the germline V gene are LNHDA and SQIVND (reference sequence). V dropped 4 bases and J dropped 9 bases, with 16 bases sitting between them. The CDR3 region has the DNA TGTGCCAGTAGTACCCACAGGTTCGAAAGGCCCCAGCATTTT. Its protein product is CASSTHRFERPQHF.

In regard to this clone: One junction end disagrees with the germline gene, perhaps due to a read error. The chain couples TRBV7-9 to TRBJ1-2; maybe TRBD1 (5 bases). The CDR3 sequence is 12 residues long. Germline CDR1 SEHNR, CDR2 FQNEAQ (reference sequence). In DNA form, the CDR3 reads TGTACCAGCAGCTCAACAGGATATGGCTACACCTTC. The encoded protein is CTSSSTGYGYTF.

This sequence joins TRBV4-2 and TRBJ1-2; D uncertain. V was cut by 4 bases and J by 4 bases, with 16 bases left in between. This CDR3 spans 15 amino acids. Germline V gene sequence: CDR1 LGHNA, CDR2 YNFKEQ. The CDR3 coding sequence is TGTGCCAGCAGCCCACGGTCGGGAAATCCCTATGGCTACACCTTC. It translates to CASSPRSGNPYGYTF.

In its sample, this clone was seen a few times. The chain combines TRBV7-3 with TRBJ2-1; 11 bases fit TRBD2. Trimming at V came to 2 bases and at J to 8 bases, leaving 11 bases not matched to a gene. Germline V gene lookup returns CDR1 SGHTA and CDR2 FQGTGA. This CDR3 is built from 17 residues. The CDR3 DNA follows: TGTGCCAGCAGCTTAGGGCTAGCGGGAGGAACCGTCGATGAGCAGTTCTTC. Its translation is CASSLGLAGGTVDEQFF.

V and J are TRBV30 and TRBJ2-3; 9 positions match TRBD2. This CDR3 contains 16 residues. Per the germline V gene, CDR1 is GTSNPN and CDR2 is SVGIG (reference sequence). V lost 0 bases, J lost 4 bases, and 8 bases stayed unmatched. The CDR3: CAWSVLGGRVADTQYF. The CDR3 nucleotides read TGTGCCTGGAGTGTACTTGGCGGGAGGGTTGCAGATACGCAGTATTTT.

In this sample, this clone turned up a few times. The gene calls are TRBV2 and TRBJ2-1; 7 nucleotides match TRBD1. The CDR3 has 15 amino acids. Germline loops: CDR1 SNHLY, CDR2 FYNNEI. V shed 5 bases, J shed 3 bases, and the junction held 7 bases outside the gene matches. The DNA of the CDR3 is TGTGCCAGCAGTCGCACAGGGGACCACTACAATGAGCAGTTCTTC. This translates into CASSRTGDHYNEQFF. Variable domain in full (rest from reference TRBV2 and TRBJ2-1): EPEVTQTPSHQVTQMGQEVILRCVPISNHLYFYWYRQILGQKVEFLVSFYNNEISEKSEIFDDQFSVERPDGSNFTLKIRSTKLEDSAMYFCASSRTGDHYNEQFFGPGTRLTVL.

The chain recombines TRBV4-2 with TRBJ1-2, with 8 bases identical to TRBD1. Germline V gives CDR1 LGHNA, CDR2 YNFKEQ. The junction had 1 base not matched to a gene; V was cut back by 1 base and J by 3 bases. The CDR3 covers 14 residues. The CDR3 protein is CASSQAQGDYGYTF. The CDR3 nucleotides read TGTGCCAGCAGCCAAGCACAGGGGGACTATGGCTACACCTTC.

CDR3 bases: TGTGCCTGGAGTTTGGTGTTTAGGGGCACTGAAGCTTTCTTT. It codes for CAWSLVFRGTEAFF. The chain is built from TRBV30 and TRBJ1-1; D is possibly TRBD1 (5 bases). Between the trimmed V and J ends, which lost 2 bases and 4 bases, there was a span of 14 bases. The CDR3 consists of 14 residues. Germline CDR1 GTSNPN, CDR2 SVGIG (reference sequence).

The chain uses TRBV6-7 and TRBJ1-3; D is unresolved. TRBV6-7 is sorted into the ORF group, with uncertain function. V gave up 9 bases and J gave up 4 bases, with 31 bases separating them. The CDR3 length is 19 residues. The CDR3, as DNA: TGTGCCAGTCCAACCCGGCGGCGGCTTCATGCTCCGCTCGGAAACACCATATATTTT. Amino acid sequence: CASPTRRRLHAPLGNTIYF.

This clone was recorded only once. The CDR3 is CASSQGKLAEGQETQYF. CDR3 coding DNA: TGTGCCAGCAGCCAAGGTAAGCTAGCGGAGGGGCAAGAGACCCAGTACTTC. The V gene is TRBV4-2, the J gene TRBJ2-5, with 7 bases matching TRBD2. Per germline, CDR1 LGHNA and CDR2 YNFKEQ. V shed 1 base and J 2 bases; nucleotides not matched to a gene: 10. This CDR3 is built from 17 residues.

The chain links TRBV9 to TRBJ2-7, with D possibly TRBD1 on 6 matching bases. Germline V gene lookup returns CDR1 SGDLS and CDR2 YYNGEE. V was cut by 3 bases and J by 1 base, with 11 bases left in between. The CDR3 has 14 amino acids. CDR3 residues: CASSARDTSYEQYF. The CDR3 DNA is TGTGCCAGCAGCGCCCGGGACACATCCTACGAGCAGTACTTC.

This chain uses TRBV5-6 with TRBJ1-1; D uncertain. Germline CDR1 and CDR2: SGHDT and YYEEEE. The V end lost 1 base, the J end lost 6 bases, and 19 bases lay between the germline ends. This CDR3 contains 16 residues. The CDR3 sequence: CASSLLVGSGEPEAFF. DNA of the CDR3: TGTGCCAGCAGCTTGTTGGTCGGGTCGGGTGAGCCTGAAGCTTTCTTT.

The chain recombines TRBV4-3 with TRBJ1-4; a possible D gene is TRBD1 (5 bases). The CDR3 sequence is 17 residues long. V shed 4 bases and J shed 4 bases, with 19 bases lying between them. Germline CDR1 LGHNA, CDR2 YSLEER. The CDR3 protein is CASSRDKQAPYNEKLFF. The CDR3 DNA is TGCGCCAGCAGCCGCGATAAACAGGCGCCTTATAATGAAAAACTGTTTTTT.

The chain links TRBV6-6 to TRBJ1-5; D remains unclear. CDR1 is MNHNY, CDR2 SVGAGI, per germline (reference sequence). The CDR3 covers 12 residues. Trimming left V 7 bases short and J 6 bases short, with 10 bases between. The CDR3 is CASNEGSQPQHF. CDR3 DNA sequence: TGTGCCAGCAACGAGGGATCTCAGCCCCAGCATTTT.

The table lists this clone with a few counts. The J gene is TRBJ2-2, the V gene TRBV18; D perhaps matches TRBD2 (5 bases). CDR3 length equals 15 residues. Germline V gene data show CDR1 as KGHSH and CDR2 as LQKENI. The V end was cut by 2 bases, the J end by 5 bases, with 12 bases between. The CDR3 loop is CASSPTQEATGELFF. Written as DNA, the CDR3 is TGTGCCAGCTCACCAACTCAGGAGGCGACCGGGGAGCTGTTTTTT. The full variable domain, its missing parts supplied by reference TRBV18 and TRBJ2-2, is NAGVMQNPRHLVRRRGQEARLRCSPMKGHSHVYWYRQLPEEGLKFMVYLQKENIIDESGMPKERFSAEFPKEGPSILRIQQVVRGDSAAYFCASSPTQEATGELFFGEGSRLTVL.

This clone came up a few times. The V call is TRBV4-2, the J call TRBJ1-1; TRBD1 matches at 9 bases. CDR1 is LGHNA, CDR2 YNFKEQ, per germline. The CDR3 is 15 amino acids. With V trimmed by 3 bases and J by 5 bases, 7 bases remained unmatched. The chain's CDR3 is CASSQETGGWTEAFF. CDR3 DNA sequence: TGTGCCAGCAGCCAGGAAACAGGGGGCTGGACTGAAGCTTTCTTT.

The rearrangement links TRBV7-2 to TRBJ1-2; no firm D call. Germline lookup yields CDR1 SGHTA and CDR2 FQGNSA. This CDR3 is built from 13 residues. Trimming removed 1 base from V and 4 bases from J, with 7 bases in between. DNA of the CDR3: TGTGCCAGCAGCTTAGAACTTCTCTATGGCTACACCTTC. Protein: CASSLELLYGYTF.

The V gene is TRBV9, the J gene TRBJ2-7, with D tentatively TRBD2 (5 bases). CDR3 length: 13 amino acids. CDR1 SGDLS and CDR2 YYNGEE come from the germline V gene. Trimming left V 4 bases short and J 5 bases short, with 13 bases between. The CDR3 spells CASSPGPRDEQYF. Here the CDR3 DNA reads TGTGCCAGCAGCCCGGGTCCGCGGGACGAGCAGTACTTC.

This chain's CDR3 is CASRGGPYGYTF. In DNA form, the CDR3 reads TGTGCCAGCCGGGGGGGCCCTTATGGCTACACCTTC. The chain couples TRBV6-1 to TRBJ1-2; D may be TRBD1 (6 bases). Germline V gene sequence: CDR1 MNHNS, CDR2 SASEGT. V lost 8 bases and J 5 bases, leaving 12 bases between the germline ends. The CDR3 is made up of 12 amino acids.

The rearrangement joins TRBV10-3 to TRBJ2-7, with TRBD1 matching over 9 bases. This CDR3 has 14 amino acids. CDR1 ENHRY and CDR2 SYGVKD come from the germline V gene. Germline trimming cut 7 bases from V and 2 bases from J; bases unmatched to any gene: 6. CDR3 coding DNA: TGTGCCATCACTGCCGGGACAGGGACCTACGAGCAGTACTTC. Translated, it gives CAITAGTGTYEQYF.

CDR3 nucleotides: TGTGCCAGCAGCACCTACGGACAGAACACCGGGGAGCTGTTTTTT. Protein product: CASSTYGQNTGELFF. The chain recombines TRBV7-3 with TRBJ2-2; a weak D match, TRBD1 (5 bases). V shed 5 bases and J shed 1 base, with 11 bases lying between them. Germline lookup yields CDR1 SGHTA and CDR2 FQGTGA. This CDR3 is built from 15 residues.

J is TRBJ1-2 and V is TRBV11-3; D may be TRBD1 (6 bases). Germline CDR1 and CDR2: SGHNT and YENEEA. CDR3 length: 13 amino acids. V was trimmed by 5 bases and J by 3 bases, leaving 10 bases between them. The CDR3 reads CASSPRTDYGYTF. CDR3 DNA sequence: TGTGCCAGCAGCCCCCGGACAGACTATGGCTACACCTTC. The full variable domain, completed using reference TRBV11-3 and TRBJ1-2, is EAGVVQSPRYKIIEKKQPVAFWCNPISGHNTLYWYLQNLGQGPELLIRYENEEAVDDSQLPKDRFSAERLKGVDSTLKIQPAELGDSAVYLCASSPRTDYGYTFGSGTRLTVV.

The chain employs TRBV19 and TRBJ2-1; D may be TRBD2 (6 bases). The V end lost 5 bases, the J end lost 5 bases, and 13 bases lay between the germline ends. This CDR3 spans 14 amino acids. Germline CDR1 reads LNHDA; CDR2 reads SQIVND (reference sequence). Here the CDR3 reads CASSWSSDNNEQFF. Here the CDR3 DNA reads TGTGCCAGTAGTTGGTCTAGCGATAACAATGAGCAGTTCTTC.

V usage is TRBV30 and J usage is TRBJ2-7; no definite D call. V gave up 3 bases and J gave up 3 bases, with 15 bases separating them. CDR1 is GTSNPN and CDR2 is SVGIG in the germline V gene (reference sequence). The CDR3 totals 14 residues. The CDR3 protein is CAWSPEVGLYEQYF. The CDR3 DNA follows: TGTGCCTGGAGCCCCGAGGTAGGTCTCTACGAGCAGTACTTC.

This chain uses TRBV2 with TRBJ2-4; 7 bases are a match to TRBD2. This CDR3 has 18 amino acids. The germline V gene encodes CDR1 SNHLY and CDR2 FYNNEI. Losses at the gene ends were 0 bases for V and 8 bases for J; bases not matched to a gene: 16. The CDR3 sequence: CASSEALIGAFAGDIQYF. CDR3 in DNA: TGTGCCAGCAGTGAAGCGCTTATTGGGGCCTTTGCGGGGGACATTCAGTACTTC.